The clone carrying this TCR beta chain was detected only a few times. Its antigen remains unknown. The sample originates from a study of early T cells in non-severe SARS-CoV-2 infection. Looking at the study overall: Bulk RNA isolated from unsorted whole blood underwent sequencing; chains were not paired.

TCRdb re-called the 5' RACE reads with MiXCR, one entry per CDR3 protein. The sample contains 65,000 to 75,000 distinct CDR3 sequences, roughly 13% of which appear only once. Overall study results and limits: Missing private and CD4 specificities, VDJdb matching favored anti-spike CD8 responses.

V lost 5 bases to trimming and J lost 8 bases; unmatched junction nucleotides: 16. The length of the CDR3 is 18 residues. The germline V gene has CDR1 MNHEY and CDR2 SMNVEV (reference sequence). The rearrangement joins TRBV27 to TRBJ2-1, with TRBD1 identical over 12 bases. Sequences were obtained from whole blood. The sequence was obtained from an adult who was a healthcare worker with PCR-confirmed SARS-CoV-2 infection or an uninfected control (not recorded which). CDR3 loop: CASSPRDRGQDLLHEQFF. CDR3 DNA sequence: TGTGCCAGCAGTCCTAGGGACAGGGGGCAAGACCTTCTGCATGAGCAGTTCTTC.